This TCR beta chain was captured by sequencing in a study of blood T cell repertoires in COVID-19. Looking at the study overall: PBMCs, B-cell-depleted T cells, or T cells were the source of the cDNA or gDNA that made up the material.

Using immunoSEQ multiplex PCR, the repertoire was profiled, and TCRdb retains in-frame clones only, with some absent. The sample has around 88,000 clones, nearly 90% seen once. The receptor was derived from a woman older than 75 with acute or convalescent COVID-19. The sample taken for sequencing was peripheral blood.

As DNA, the CDR3 is TGTGCCAGCAGCTTACGGGCGGGGAACACCGGGGAGCTGTTTTTT. It yields the protein CASSLRAGNTGELFF. This chain connects TRBV11-2 to TRBJ2-2; perhaps TRBD2 as D (5 bases). V was trimmed by 2 bases and J by 1 base, leaving 8 bases between them. This CDR3 is built from 15 residues. The germline V gene has CDR1 SGHAT and CDR2 FQNNGV.